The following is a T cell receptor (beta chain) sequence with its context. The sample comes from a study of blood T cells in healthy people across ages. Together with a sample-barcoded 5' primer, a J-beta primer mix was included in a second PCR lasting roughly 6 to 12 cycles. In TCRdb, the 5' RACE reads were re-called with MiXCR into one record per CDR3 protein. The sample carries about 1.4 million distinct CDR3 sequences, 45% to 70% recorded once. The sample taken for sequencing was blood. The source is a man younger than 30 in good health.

The CDR3 DNA is TGTGCCAGCAGCTTGGCCTATAGACAGGGACTCGGGCAGTACTTC. This codes for CASSLAYRQGLGQYF. The rearrangement uses TRBV5-6 and TRBJ2-4, with D possibly TRBD1 on 7 matching bases. The V end was cut by 0 bases, the J end by 13 bases, with 20 bases between. The CDR3 has 15 residues. Germline V CDR1 and CDR2: SGHDT, YYEEEE.